Presented here are 26 T cell receptor beta chains from one specimen sequenced in a study of cytomegalovirus exposure and HLA in healthy donors. The primer mix had 60 Vbeta and 13 Jbeta primers. TCRdb's table, derived via immunoSEQ multiplex PCR, lists solely in-frame clones and lacks some. The sample includes 130,000 or so clones, around 80% of them seen just once. The specimen sequenced was PBMCs. The receptor set was obtained from a woman younger than 30 in good health and CMV-seronegative.

The V and J genes are TRBV2 and TRBJ1-2; D is unresolved. Trimming stripped 1 base from V and 7 bases from J, with 10 bases between. Germline V lookup: CDR1 SNHLY, CDR2 FYNNEI. This CDR3 region has 13 residues. The CDR3 DNA sequence: TGTGCCAGCAGTGAAGTAACACCCACTGGCTACACCTTC. This gives the protein CASSEVTPTGYTF.

V is TRBV4-1 and J is TRBJ1-2; D is unclear. Trimming stripped 0 bases from V and 4 bases from J, with 6 bases between. The CDR3 contains 13 residues. The germline CDR1 and CDR2 sequences are MGHRA and YSYEKL. Here the CDR3 reads CASSQDPGYGYTF. The DNA of the CDR3 is TGCGCCAGCAGCCAAGATCCAGGCTATGGCTACACCTTC.

The CDR3 loop reads CAISESWVGGSEAFF. The CDR3 DNA reads TGTGCCATCAGTGAGTCGTGGGTAGGGGGTTCTGAAGCTTTCTTT. This sequence joins TRBV10-3 and TRBJ1-1, with D perhaps TRBD1 (6 bases). V lost 0 bases, J lost 6 bases, and 14 bases lay in between. The V gene's germline CDR1 is ENHRY and CDR2 SYGVKD. The CDR3 runs to 15 residues.

This clone was seen more than once but under ten times. The rearrangement links TRBV30 to TRBJ1-1, with D perhaps matching TRBD1 (5 bases). Germline V gene sequence: CDR1 GTSNPN, CDR2 SVGIG (reference sequence). V was shortened by 0 bases and J by 9 bases, with 14 bases between the two germline ends. The length of the CDR3 is 13 residues. DNA of the CDR3: TGTGCCTGGAGTGTAAGAGGTCAGGGAAAAGCTTTCTTT. Protein: CAWSVRGQGKAFF.

This clone was counted between two and nine times. This chain connects TRBV29-1 to TRBJ1-1; D gene unclear. This CDR3 has 12 amino acids. The V end lost 5 bases, the J end lost 10 bases, and 17 bases lay between the germline ends. CDR1 is SQVTM, CDR2 ANQGSEA, per germline. The CDR3 region has the DNA TGCAGCGTTAAAATGGTCCGGGAGGGAGCTTTCTTT. The encoded protein is CSVKMVREGAFF.

DNA of the CDR3: TGTGCCAGCAGCGCGAGGAGGTCCGATGAGCAGTTCTTC. Its translation is CASSARRSDEQFF. The V gene is TRBV11-2, the J gene TRBJ2-1, with D maybe TRBD2 (5 bases). The germline V and J ends were trimmed by 5 bases and 8 bases, with 13 bases remaining between them. From germline, CDR1 is SGHAT and CDR2 FQNNGV. The CDR3 sequence is 13 residues long.

The rearrangement uses TRBV11-2 and TRBJ2-7; 9 positions match TRBD1. The germline gives CDR1 SGHAT, CDR2 FQNNGV. The junction had 5 bases not matched to a gene; V was cut back by 5 bases and J by 3 bases. The CDR3 consists of 14 residues. DNA of the CDR3: TGTGCCAGCAGCCCGGGGACAGGGTACTACGAGCAGTACTTC. It translates to CASSPGTGYYEQYF.

The chain is built from TRBV2 and TRBJ1-4; 7 bases are shared with TRBD1. This CDR3 has 15 amino acids. Trimming removed 0 bases from V and 5 bases from J; junction bases left unmatched: 3. The V gene's germline CDR1 is SNHLY and CDR2 FYNNEI. The CDR3: CASSEAARGNEKLFF. The CDR3 DNA reads as TGTGCCAGCAGTGAAGCAGCCAGGGGGAATGAAAAACTGTTTTTT.

The rearrangement uses TRBV6-1 and TRBJ2-1, with TRBD2 matching 10 bases. V shed 1 base, J shed 14 bases, and the junction held 8 bases outside the gene matches. The CDR3 extends over 14 amino acids. Germline loops: CDR1 MNHNS, CDR2 SASEGT. For the CDR3, the DNA is TGTGCCAGCAGTGAAGGGGGCAGCGGGAGGGTGGAGTTCTTC. As protein: CASSEGGSGRVEFF.

The chain has TRBV29-1 and TRBJ1-2, with D unresolved. The germline CDR1 and CDR2 sequences are SQVTM and ANQGSEA. The CDR3 spans 13 residues. Deletions cut 6 bases from V and 3 bases from J, with 14 bases between. The CDR3 loop reads CSVRTLLDYGYTF. In DNA form, the CDR3 reads TGCAGCGTCAGGACTCTTCTCGACTATGGCTACACCTTC.

This chain joins TRBV2 and TRBJ1-1; no clear D. V lost 0 bases to trimming and J lost 7 bases, with 9 bases between them. The germline V gene has CDR1 SNHLY and CDR2 FYNNEI. The CDR3 has 13 amino acids. The CDR3 sequence is CASSEANAVEAFF. Written as DNA, the CDR3 is TGTGCCAGCAGTGAAGCGAACGCGGTTGAAGCTTTCTTT.

This clone appeared a few times. The chain carries TRBV19 and TRBJ1-2, with TRBD1 matching 10 bases. The V and J ends lost 5 bases and 6 bases, in that order; junction bases with no gene match: 9. The CDR3 is made up of 15 amino acids. Germline loops: CDR1 LNHDA, CDR2 SQIVND (reference sequence). CDR3 loop: CASSHRRQGAHGYTF. The CDR3 DNA reads TGTGCCAGTAGTCATAGGAGACAGGGGGCCCATGGCTACACCTTC.

The V gene is TRBV7-9, the J gene TRBJ1-1; no reliable D call. Germline-derived CDR1 and CDR2 are SEHNR and FQNEAQ (reference sequence). Between the trimmed V and J ends, which lost 0 bases and 0 bases, there was a span of 8 bases. CDR3 length: 15 amino acids. CDR3 in amino acids: CASSLAAGLNTEAFF. In nucleotides, the CDR3 is TGTGCCAGCAGCTTAGCGGCAGGCCTGAACACTGAAGCTTTCTTT.

The V call is TRBV9, the J call TRBJ2-7; 8 bases match TRBD2. Germline trimming cut 0 bases from V and 7 bases from J; bases unmatched to any gene: 9. This CDR3 comprises 15 residues. CDR1 is SGDLS, CDR2 YYNGEE, per germline. The CDR3 here is CASSVETGGAGEQYF. The CDR3 nucleotides read TGTGCCAGCAGCGTAGAAACGGGGGGGGCCGGTGAGCAGTACTTC.

This clone was observed a single time. The rearrangement joins TRBV19 to TRBJ2-7; 7 nucleotides line up with TRBD1. With V trimmed by 8 bases and J by 7 bases, 14 bases remained unmatched. Germline-derived CDR1 and CDR2 are LNHDA and SQIVND (reference sequence). The CDR3 has 14 residues. This chain's CDR3 is CASSSDRVSREQYF. CDR3 nucleotides: TGTGCCAGTTCAAGCGACAGGGTAAGTCGGGAGCAGTACTTC.

This chain uses TRBV2 with TRBJ2-3; D is possibly TRBD2 (5 bases). Germline lookup yields CDR1 SNHLY and CDR2 FYNNEI. V dropped 7 bases and J dropped 2 bases, with 13 bases sitting between them. This CDR3 is built from 14 residues. CDR3 nucleotide sequence: TGTGCCAGCAAGGCGGGCACTACCACAGATACGCAGTATTTT. Amino acids: CASKAGTTTDTQYF.

V is TRBV6-5 and J is TRBJ2-1; D is undetermined. CDR3 length equals 13 residues. V was cut by 2 bases and J by 8 bases, with 10 bases left in between. The germline V gene encodes CDR1 MNHEY and CDR2 SVGAGI. Here the CDR3 DNA reads TGTGCCAGCAGTTACCTCGGAGAGGATGAGCAGTTCTTC. Protein: CASSYLGEDEQFF.

This clone was detected only a few times. V usage is TRBV20-1 and J usage is TRBJ1-1; D is unclear. The CDR3 sequence is 11 residues long. The germline V gene encodes CDR1 DFQATT and CDR2 SNEGSKA (reference sequence). The CDR3 DNA reads TGCGGCTTCGAGGGGAACACTGAAGCTTTCTTT. Its translation: CGFEGNTEAFF.

The chain uses TRBV6-1 and TRBJ1-1; 10 bases are a match to TRBD1. The CDR3 is 14 residues long. V was pared by 5 bases and J by 9 bases, with 9 bases of the junction left unmatched. Germline values: CDR1 MNHNS, CDR2 SASEGT. CDR3 region: CASSRTGGLPQAFF. CDR3 nucleotide sequence: TGTGCCAGCAGTAGGACAGGGGGGTTGCCCCAAGCTTTCTTT.

The chain recombines TRBV19 with TRBJ1-5; D gene uncertain. The V and J ends lost 7 bases and 4 bases respectively, with 17 bases between them. This CDR3 contains 15 residues. Germline CDR1 is LNHDA and CDR2 is SQIVND (reference sequence). The CDR3 region has the DNA TGTGCCAGTATCCAGGAGGTCGGTTTAAATCAGCCCCAGCATTTT. Translating it yields CASIQEVGLNQPQHF.

This sequence joins TRBV12-5 and TRBJ1-5; D call uncertain. V was pared by 7 bases and J by 3 bases, with 4 bases between. The CDR3 totals 11 residues. The germline V gene encodes CDR1 LGHNT and CDR2 FRNRAP. In DNA form, the CDR3 reads TGTGCTAGTGCGGTCAATCAGCCCCAGCATTTT. This sequence encodes CASAVNQPQHF.

The chain carries TRBV7-8 and TRBJ2-1; 9 bases align to TRBD2. Per germline, CDR1 SGHVS and CDR2 FQNEAQ. The CDR3 is 16 amino acids. J was trimmed by 6 bases and V by 1 base; bases with no gene match: 7. The CDR3 here is CASSLGLAAPSNEQFF. As DNA, the CDR3 is TGTGCCAGCAGCTTAGGACTAGCGGCCCCCTCCAATGAGCAGTTCTTC.

The genes are TRBV10-3 and TRBJ1-3; D gene uncertain. The CDR3 runs 12 residues. The V and J ends lost 11 bases and 3 bases respectively, with 11 bases between them. Germline V CDR1 and CDR2: ENHRY, SYGVKD. The CDR3 region has the DNA TGTGCCGCGCTGAGTCTTGGAAACACCATATATTTT. Protein sequence: CAALSLGNTIYF.

V gene TRBV11-2 combines with J gene TRBJ2-7; 14 bases align to TRBD2. The J segment lost 6 bases and the V segment lost 5 bases, leaving 9 bases of the junction unmatched. The germline gives CDR1 SGHAT, CDR2 FQNNGV. The CDR3 length is 16 residues. CDR3 region: CASSGILGLAGAEQYF. The CDR3 coding sequence is TGTGCCAGCAGCGGTATACTGGGACTAGCGGGAGCCGAGCAGTACTTC.

The rearrangement uses TRBV12-5 and TRBJ2-3; possible D gene TRBD2, 7 bases. Deletions cut 2 bases from V and 0 bases from J, with 12 bases between. The CDR3 runs to 16 residues. Germline V CDR1 and CDR2: LGHNT, FRNRAP. CDR3 residues: CASGLTAGASTDTQYF. CDR3 sequence (DNA): TGTGCTAGTGGTTTGACGGCGGGGGCTAGCACAGATACGCAGTATTTT.

The chain links TRBV20-1 to TRBJ1-4, with unresolved D. Between the trimmed V and J ends, which lost 3 bases and 16 bases, there was a span of 15 bases. This CDR3 is built from 11 residues. The germline V gene has CDR1 DFQATT and CDR2 SNEGSKA (reference sequence). This CDR3 is CSASFAGSPFF. The CDR3 region has the DNA TGCAGTGCTAGTTTTGCGGGGTCACCGTTTTTT.